A selection of T cell receptor beta chains follows, all from one sample in a study of early T cells in non-severe SARS-CoV-2 infection. One entry per CDR3 protein results from TCRdb running MiXCR on the 5' RACE reads. The table shows nearly 30,000 distinct CDR3 sequences, with around 6% occurring only once. The sequencing sample was made of whole blood. These receptors were obtained from an adult who was a healthcare worker with PCR-confirmed SARS-CoV-2 infection or an uninfected control (not recorded which). CDR3s include the opening cysteine and the closing phenylalanine or tryptophan. The D gene is left open where the match is weak. Clone size is given for some rows only: seen once, a few or many times, or a class if the clone is expanded.

CDR3 protein: CASSQAVASASIYGYTF
CDR3 DNA: TGCGCCAGCAGCCAAGCTGTGGCCTCCGCCTCTATCTATGGCTACACCTTC
V gene: TRBV4-3
J gene: TRBJ1-2
clone size: many
D gene: NA

CDR3 protein: CSALPPGRRDTQYF
CDR3 DNA: TGCAGTGCCCTACCCCCAGGGCGTAGAGATACGCAGTATTTT
V gene: TRBV20-1
J gene: TRBJ2-3
clone size: NA
D gene: NA

CDR3 protein: CASSLGLAASTDTQYF
CDR3 DNA: TGTGCCAGCAGTTTGGGACTAGCGGCTTCCACAGATACGCAGTATTTT
V gene: TRBV28
J gene: TRBJ2-3
clone size: many
D gene: TRBD2

CDR3 protein: CASSSTSGEDTQYF
CDR3 DNA: TGTGCCAGCAGCTCGACTAGCGGGGAGGATACGCAGTATTTT
V gene: TRBV5-4
J gene: TRBJ2-3
clone size: few
D gene: TRBD2

CDR3 protein: CASSWGLPTGDSPLHF
CDR3 DNA: TGCGCCAGCAGCTGGGGACTACCTACCGGGGATTCACCCCTCCACTTT
V gene: TRBV5-1
J gene: TRBJ1-6
clone size: NA
D gene: NA

CDR3 protein: CSARDPGVIGYTF
CDR3 DNA: TGCAGTGCTAGAGATCCAGGGGTGATAGGCTACACCTTC
V gene: TRBV20-1
J gene: TRBJ1-2
clone size: many
D gene: NA

CDR3 protein: CASREGETQYF
CDR3 DNA: TGTGCCAGCCGGGAGGGAGAGACCCAGTACTTC
V gene: TRBV2
J gene: TRBJ2-5
clone size: many
D gene: TRBD2

CDR3 protein: CAISDRAKNSGANVLTF
CDR3 DNA: TGTGCCATCAGTGACCGCGCGAAAAACTCTGGGGCCAACGTCCTGACTTTC
V gene: TRBV10-3
J gene: TRBJ2-6
clone size: many
D gene: NA

CDR3 protein: CASSPPDLRGYGYTF
CDR3 DNA: TGTGCCAGCTCACCACCTGATCTTAGGGGCTATGGCTACACCTTC
V gene: TRBV18
J gene: TRBJ1-2
clone size: many
D gene: NA

CDR3 protein: CASSPPHDRNIQYF
CDR3 DNA: TGTGCCAGCAGCCCCCCCCATGATCGAAACATTCAGTACTTC
V gene: TRBV28
J gene: TRBJ2-4
clone size: few
D gene: NA

CDR3 protein: CASSWDGTNTGELFF
CDR3 DNA: TGTGCCAGCAGCTGGGACGGAACGAACACCGGGGAGCTGTTTTTT
V gene: TRBV5-4
J gene: TRBJ2-2
clone size: many
D gene: NA

CDR3 protein: CASSDRVNSGNTIYF
CDR3 DNA: TGTGCCTCCTCGGACAGGGTAAACTCTGGAAACACCATATATTTT
V gene: TRBV30
J gene: TRBJ1-3
clone size: NA
D gene: TRBD1

CDR3 protein: CASSRWGAGVTDTQYF
CDR3 DNA: TGTGCCAGCAGCCGGTGGGGAGCGGGGGTCACAGATACGCAGTATTTT
V gene: TRBV27
J gene: TRBJ2-3
clone size: many
D gene: TRBD2

CDR3 protein: CASSLSAKWEQYF
CDR3 DNA: TGTGCCAGCAGTTTATCCGCTAAATGGGAGCAGTACTTC
V gene: TRBV27
J gene: TRBJ2-7
clone size: NA
D gene: NA

CDR3 protein: CASINRDRVYNEQFF
CDR3 DNA: TGTGCCAGCATCAACCGGGACAGGGTCTACAATGAGCAGTTCTTC
V gene: TRBV13
J gene: TRBJ2-1
clone size: many
D gene: TRBD1

CDR3 protein: CASSFRDRGSGANVLTF
CDR3 DNA: TGTGCCAGCAGTTTCAGGGACAGGGGCTCTGGGGCCAACGTCCTGACTTTC
V gene: TRBV27
J gene: TRBJ2-6
clone size: medium-sized
D gene: TRBD1

CDR3 protein: CSVEGQTYGYTF
CDR3 DNA: TGCAGCGTTGAGGGACAGACATATGGCTACACCTTC
V gene: TRBV29-1
J gene: TRBJ1-2
clone size: many
D gene: TRBD1

CDR3 protein: CASSEEEGETQYF
CDR3 DNA: TGTGCCAGCAGTGAAGAGGAAGGAGAGACCCAGTACTTC
V gene: TRBV6-4
J gene: TRBJ2-5
clone size: many
D gene: NA

CDR3 protein: CASSLEEGTYEQYF
CDR3 DNA: TGTGCCAGCAGCTTAGAGGAGGGTACCTACGAGCAGTACTTC
V gene: TRBV7-6
J gene: TRBJ2-7
clone size: many
D gene: NA

CDR3 protein: CASSYGTGGNQPQHF
CDR3 DNA: TGTGCCAGCAGTTACGGGACAGGGGGCAATCAGCCCCAGCATTTT
V gene: TRBV12-3/TRBV12-4
J gene: TRBJ1-5
clone size: few
D gene: TRBD1

CDR3 protein: CASGSSGPDTQYF
CDR3 DNA: TGTGCTAGTGGCTCCAGCGGTCCAGATACGCAGTATTTT
V gene: TRBV12-5
J gene: TRBJ2-3
clone size: many
D gene: NA

CDR3 protein: CSARVAGTGTGELFF
CDR3 DNA: TGCAGTGCTAGAGTGGCTGGAACGGGGACCGGGGAGCTGTTTTTT
V gene: TRBV20-1
J gene: TRBJ2-2
clone size: medium-sized
D gene: NA

CDR3 protein: CASSSQGTGGGTEAFF
CDR3 DNA: TGTGCCAGCAGCTCACAGGGGACAGGGGGAGGGACTGAAGCTTTCTTT
V gene: TRBV7-3
J gene: TRBJ1-1
clone size: many
D gene: TRBD1

CDR3 protein: CASSFGRGTAYEQYF
CDR3 DNA: TGTGCCAGCAGCTTCGGTCGGGGGACGGCCTACGAGCAGTACTTC
V gene: TRBV7-9
J gene: TRBJ2-7
clone size: NA
D gene: NA

CDR3 protein: CASSLISAEQETQYF
CDR3 DNA: TGCGCCAGCAGCTTGATTTCGGCCGAGCAAGAGACCCAGTACTTC
V gene: TRBV5-1
J gene: TRBJ2-5
clone size: few
D gene: NA

CDR3 protein: CASSPGPSYEQYF
CDR3 DNA: TGTGCCAGCTCACCAGGGCCCAGCTACGAGCAGTACTTC
V gene: TRBV18
J gene: TRBJ2-7
clone size: many
D gene: NA

CDR3 protein: CASSYFGQPQHF
CDR3 DNA: TGTGCCAGCAGTTACTTTGGACAGCCCCAGCATTTT
V gene: TRBV6-2/TRBV6-3
J gene: TRBJ1-5
clone size: few
D gene: NA

CDR3 protein: CASSWESGANVLTF
CDR3 DNA: TGTGCCAGCAGTTGGGAGTCTGGGGCCAACGTCCTGACTTTC
V gene: TRBV28
J gene: TRBJ2-6
clone size: few
D gene: NA